The 10 T cell receptor beta chains below come from one sample, sequenced in a study of naive and memory T cell subsets. Both TRBC1 and TRBC2 were covered by a beta constant-region primer of two equimolar oligonucleotides. Nested alpha and beta constant-region primers with the SP2 primer drove four PCR rounds on ligated cDNA. TCRdb passed the UMI-ligation and nested PCR reads through MiXCR, listing each CDR3 protein once. The data show some 30,000 distinct CDR3 sequences, about 18% seen once. The specimen was effector memory CD4+ T cells from blood. Stated subset: effector memory, CD45RA- CD27-. These TCRs come from a human donor in good health.

This chain uses TRBV7-2 with TRBJ1-6, with unresolved D. This CDR3 region has 13 residues. V lost 6 bases and J lost 9, with 12 bases in between. Germline CDR1 and CDR2: SGHTA and FQGNSA. The DNA of the CDR3 is TGTGCCAGCAGACTTGAATGGGGTTCACCCCTCCACTTT. It codes for CASRLEWGSPLHF.

The rearrangement joins TRBV6-1 to TRBJ2-1; weak D call: TRBD2 (6 bases). Trimming pared 2 bases from V and 2 bases from J, leaving 10 bases between. The CDR3 covers 15 residues. CDR1 is MNHNS and CDR2 is SASEGT in the germline V gene. CDR3 in amino acids: CASSEPGSTYNEQFF. CDR3 DNA: TGTGCCAGCAGTGAACCCGGGAGCACCTACAATGAGCAGTTCTTC.

This clonotype was seen more than once but under ten times. The chain has TRBV27 and TRBJ1-6; D perhaps matches TRBD1 (6 bases). The CDR3 runs to 15 residues. From germline, CDR1 is MNHEY and CDR2 SMNVEV (reference sequence). V was pared by 3 bases and J by 9 bases, with 15 bases between. The DNA for the CDR3 is TGTGCCAGCAGTTTCCGGGACACTCGGGTTTCACCCCTCCACTTT. Translated, it gives CASSFRDTRVSPLHF.

CDR3 nucleotides: TGTGCCACCAGCAGCCCAGCGGGAGGAAGGGAGACCCAGTACTTC. This sequence encodes CATSSPAGGRETQYF. This rearrangement joins TRBV15 to TRBJ2-5; TRBD2 matches 9 bases. Germline V gene data show CDR1 as LNHNV and CDR2 as YYDKDF (reference sequence). V lost 3 bases, J lost 5 bases, and 7 bases stayed unmatched. This CDR3 spans 15 amino acids.

The rearrangement joins TRBV4-1 to TRBJ2-5; 12 nucleotides line up with TRBD1. Germline assignment: CDR1 MGHRA and CDR2 YSYEKL. The ends lost 1 base at V and 5 bases at J; junction bases unmatched: 5. The CDR3 consists of 16 residues. CDR3 in amino acids: CASSQVPGQGAETQYF. The DNA of the CDR3 is TGCGCCAGCAGCCAAGTGCCGGGACAGGGGGCGGAGACCCAGTACTTC.

This clonotype was observed at least ten times. The chain uses TRBV7-2 and TRBJ2-1, with TRBD2 identical over 12 bases. J gave up 10 bases and V 1 base, and 11 bases lay outside the gene matches. CDR1 is SGHTA, CDR2 FQGNSA, per germline. The CDR3 sequence is 17 residues long. The CDR3 DNA reads TGTGCCAGCAGCTTAGAATCGCTAGCGGGAGGGCGTACGGAGCAGTTCTTC. The encoded protein is CASSLESLAGGRTEQFF.

The sample holds many counts of this clonotype. The chain uses TRBV6-5 and TRBJ1-4, with no clear D. V lost 8 bases, J lost 7 bases, and 23 bases lay in between. CDR1 is MNHEY and CDR2 is SVGAGI in the germline V gene. There are 16 residues in the CDR3. CDR3 amino acids: CASGVSSGNPREKLFF. The CDR3 DNA reads TGTGCCAGCGGGGTATCGTCGGGGAACCCGCGTGAAAAACTGTTTTTT.

The sample holds a few counts of this clonotype. The chain links TRBV2 to TRBJ1-3; no clear D. Germline V gene sequence: CDR1 SNHLY, CDR2 FYNNEI. The V end was cut by 0 bases, the J end by 4 bases, with 10 bases between. The CDR3 loop spans 15 amino acids. Here the CDR3 reads CASSEADGRGNTIYF. The CDR3 DNA reads TGTGCCAGCAGTGAAGCAGACGGGCGCGGAAACACCATATATTTT.

This sequence joins TRBV10-3 and TRBJ2-5; no clear D gene. Germline assignment: CDR1 ENHRY and CDR2 SYGVKD. This CDR3 is built from 12 residues. The V and J ends lost 3 bases and 2 bases respectively, with 4 bases between them. This CDR3 reads CAISEGQETQYF. CDR3 bases: TGTGCCATCAGTGAAGGACAAGAGACCCAGTACTTC.

Many counts were recorded for this clonotype. The gene calls are TRBV6-5 and TRBJ1-6, with 10 positions matching TRBD1. CDR3 length: 19 residues. After removal of 0 bases from V and 3 bases from J, the junction contained 8 bases not matched to a gene. Germline CDR1 and CDR2: MNHEY and SVGAGI. CDR3 in amino acids: CASSYSGQGLYDYNSPLHF. The CDR3 DNA reads as TGTGCCAGCAGTTACTCGGGACAGGGGCTTTACGACTATAATTCACCCCTCCACTTT.